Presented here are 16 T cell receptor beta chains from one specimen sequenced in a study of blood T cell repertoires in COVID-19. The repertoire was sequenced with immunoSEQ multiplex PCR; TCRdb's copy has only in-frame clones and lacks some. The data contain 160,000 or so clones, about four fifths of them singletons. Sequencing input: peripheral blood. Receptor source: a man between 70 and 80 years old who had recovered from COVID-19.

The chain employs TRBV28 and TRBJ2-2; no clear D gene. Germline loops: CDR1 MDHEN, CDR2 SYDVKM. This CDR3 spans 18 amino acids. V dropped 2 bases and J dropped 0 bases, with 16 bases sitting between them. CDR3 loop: CASSLRGLLGPNTGELFF. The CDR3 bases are TGTGCCAGCAGTTTACGCGGTTTGTTAGGTCCGAACACCGGGGAGCTGTTTTTT.

The CDR3 spells CASSLAGGTLQETQYF. The CDR3 region has the DNA TGTGCCAGCAGCTTGGCCGGGGGAACCCTCCAAGAGACCCAGTACTTC. The chain uses TRBV5-5 and TRBJ2-5; possible D gene TRBD2, 6 bases. This CDR3 has 16 amino acids. Germline V lookup: CDR1 SGHKS, CDR2 YYEKEE (reference sequence). The germline V and J ends were trimmed by 0 bases and 1 base, with 13 bases remaining between them. Combining the CDR3 with reference TRBV5-5 and TRBJ2-5 gives the whole variable domain DAGVTQSPTHLIKTRGQQVTLRCSPISGHKSVSWYQQVLGQGPQFIFQYYEKEERGRGNFPDRFSARQFPNYSSELNVNALLLGDSALYLCASSLAGGTLQETQYFGPGTRLLVL.

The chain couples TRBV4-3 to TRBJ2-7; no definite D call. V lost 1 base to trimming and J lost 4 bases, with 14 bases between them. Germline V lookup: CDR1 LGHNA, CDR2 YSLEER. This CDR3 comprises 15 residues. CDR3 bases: TGCGCCAGCAGCCAAGGTATCGGGTCTCGGTACGAGCAGTACTTC. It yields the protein CASSQGIGSRYEQYF.

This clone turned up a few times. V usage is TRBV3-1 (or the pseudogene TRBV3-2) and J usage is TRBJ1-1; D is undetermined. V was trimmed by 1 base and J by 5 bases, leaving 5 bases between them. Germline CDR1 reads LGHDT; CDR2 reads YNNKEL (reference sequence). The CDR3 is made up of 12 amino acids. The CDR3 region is CASSQGPTEAFF. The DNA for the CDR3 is TGTGCCAGCAGCCAAGGGCCAACTGAAGCTTTCTTT.

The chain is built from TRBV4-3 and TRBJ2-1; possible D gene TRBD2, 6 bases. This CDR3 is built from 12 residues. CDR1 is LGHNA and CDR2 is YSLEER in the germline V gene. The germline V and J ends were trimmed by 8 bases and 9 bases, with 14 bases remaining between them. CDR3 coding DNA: TGCGCCAGCTCCGCGGAGGGGCTTGAGCAGTTCTTC. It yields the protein CASSAEGLEQFF.

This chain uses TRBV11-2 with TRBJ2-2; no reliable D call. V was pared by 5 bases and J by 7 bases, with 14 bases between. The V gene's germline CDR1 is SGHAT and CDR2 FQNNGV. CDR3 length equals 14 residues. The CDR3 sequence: CASSASLVLGELFF. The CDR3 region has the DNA TGTGCCAGCAGCGCCTCCCTAGTTCTCGGGGAGCTGTTTTTT. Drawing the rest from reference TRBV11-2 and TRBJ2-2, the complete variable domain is EAGVAQSPRYKIIEKRQSVAFWCNPISGHATLYWYQQILGQGPKLLIQFQNNGVVDDSQLPKDRFSAERLKGVDSTLKIQPAKLEDSAVYLCASSASLVLGELFFGEGSRLTVL.

The CDR3 sequence is CASSRGSYEQYF. The CDR3, as DNA: TGTGCCAGCAGCCGCGGCTCCTACGAGCAGTACTTC. The chain employs TRBV28 and TRBJ2-7; D is undetermined. This CDR3 has 12 amino acids. Germline CDR1 MDHEN, CDR2 SYDVKM. V was pared by 6 bases and J by 0 bases, with 6 bases between.

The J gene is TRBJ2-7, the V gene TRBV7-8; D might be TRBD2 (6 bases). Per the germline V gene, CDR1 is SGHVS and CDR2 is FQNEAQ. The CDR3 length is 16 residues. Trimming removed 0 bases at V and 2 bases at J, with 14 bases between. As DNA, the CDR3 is TGTGCCAGCAGCTTAGCGGTAGGACTAAATCCCTACGAGCAGTACTTC. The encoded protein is CASSLAVGLNPYEQYF.

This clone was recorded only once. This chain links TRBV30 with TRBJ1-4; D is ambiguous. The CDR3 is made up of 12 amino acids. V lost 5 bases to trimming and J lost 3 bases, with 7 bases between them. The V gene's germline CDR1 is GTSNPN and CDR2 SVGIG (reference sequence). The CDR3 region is CAWQRSNEKLFF. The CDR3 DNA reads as TGTGCCTGGCAGAGGTCTAATGAAAAACTGTTTTTT. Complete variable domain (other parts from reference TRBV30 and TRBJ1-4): SQTIHQWPATLVQPVGSPLSLECTVEGTSNPNLYWYRQAAGRGLQLLFYSVGIGQISSEVPQNLSASRPQDRQFILSSKKLLLSDSGFYLCAWQRSNEKLFFGSGTQLSVL.

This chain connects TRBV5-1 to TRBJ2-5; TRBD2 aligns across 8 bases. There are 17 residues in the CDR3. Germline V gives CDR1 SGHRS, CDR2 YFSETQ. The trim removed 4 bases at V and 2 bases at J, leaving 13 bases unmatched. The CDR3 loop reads CASSPGTRHIVQETQYF. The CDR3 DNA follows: TGCGCCAGCAGCCCCGGGACTAGGCACATCGTACAAGAGACCCAGTACTTC.

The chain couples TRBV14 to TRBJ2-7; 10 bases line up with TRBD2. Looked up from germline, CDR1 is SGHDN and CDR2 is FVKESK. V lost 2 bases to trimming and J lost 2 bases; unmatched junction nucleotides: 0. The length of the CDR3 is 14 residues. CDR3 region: CASSQLAGAYEQYF. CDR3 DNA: TGTGCCAGCAGCCAACTAGCGGGAGCCTACGAGCAGTACTTC. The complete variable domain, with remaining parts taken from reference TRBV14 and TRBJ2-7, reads EAGVTQFPSHSVIEKGQTVTLRCDPISGHDNLYWYRRVMGKEIKFLLHFVKESKQDESGMPNNRFLAERTGGTYSTLKVQPAELEDSGVYFCASSQLAGAYEQYFGPGTRLTVT.

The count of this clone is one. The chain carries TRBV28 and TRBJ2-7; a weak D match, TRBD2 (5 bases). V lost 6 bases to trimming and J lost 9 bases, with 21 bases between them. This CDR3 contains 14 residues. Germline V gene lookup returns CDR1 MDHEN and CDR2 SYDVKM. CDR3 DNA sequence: TGTGCCAGCAGCTTACAGAGGGCCGCTACGGTGCAGTACTTC. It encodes CASSLQRAATVQYF.

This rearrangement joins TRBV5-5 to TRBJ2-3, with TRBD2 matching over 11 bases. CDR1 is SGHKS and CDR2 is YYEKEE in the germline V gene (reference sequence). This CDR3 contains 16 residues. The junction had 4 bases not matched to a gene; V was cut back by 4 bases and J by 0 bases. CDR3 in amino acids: CASSLRTSGSTDTQYF. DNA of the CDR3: TGTGCCAGCAGCCTACGGACTAGCGGGAGCACAGATACGCAGTATTTT. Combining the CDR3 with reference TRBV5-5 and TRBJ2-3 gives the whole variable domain DAGVTQSPTHLIKTRGQQVTLRCSPISGHKSVSWYQQVLGQGPQFIFQYYEKEERGRGNFPDRFSARQFPNYSSELNVNALLLGDSALYLCASSLRTSGSTDTQYFGPGTRLTVL.

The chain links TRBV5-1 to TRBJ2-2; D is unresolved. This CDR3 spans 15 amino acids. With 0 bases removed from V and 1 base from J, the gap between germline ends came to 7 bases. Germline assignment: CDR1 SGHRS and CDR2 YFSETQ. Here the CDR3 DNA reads TGCGCCAGCAGCTTGGAAAGAGGGAACACCGGGGAGCTGTTTTTT. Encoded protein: CASSLERGNTGELFF.

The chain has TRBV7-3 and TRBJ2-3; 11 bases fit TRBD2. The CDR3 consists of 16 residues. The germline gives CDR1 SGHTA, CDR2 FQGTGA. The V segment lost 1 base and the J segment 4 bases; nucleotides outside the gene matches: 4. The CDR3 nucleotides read TGTGCCAGCAGCTTAATGGTAGCGGGAGGGGCAGATACGCAGTATTTT. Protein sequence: CASSLMVAGGADTQYF. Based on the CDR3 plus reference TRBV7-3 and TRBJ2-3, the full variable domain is GAGVSQTPSNKVTEKGKYVELRCDPISGHTALYWYRQSLGQGPEFLIYFQGTGAADDSGLPNDRFFAVRPEGSVSTLKIQRTERGDSAVYLCASSLMVAGGADTQYFGPGTRLTVL.

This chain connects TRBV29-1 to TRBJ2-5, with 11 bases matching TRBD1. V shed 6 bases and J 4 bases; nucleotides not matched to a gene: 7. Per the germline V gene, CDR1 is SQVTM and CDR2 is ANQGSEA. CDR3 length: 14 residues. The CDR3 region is CSVGGQGAGETQYF. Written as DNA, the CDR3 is TGCAGCGTGGGAGGACAGGGGGCAGGAGAGACCCAGTACTTC.